The clone carrying this T cell receptor (beta chain) showed up many times. The diagnostic basis comprised clinical symptoms, serum thyroxine and TRAb, thyroid ultrasound and orbital computed tomography. The sample, blood from the first hyperthyroidism diagnosis, precedes any ophthalmopathy symptoms. TCR beta CDR3 region amplification was performed from RNA transcripts. The study used the HTBI primer set for a first-round RT-PCR of the TCR CDR3. TCRdb ran MiXCR on the multiplex PCR reads and lists one entry per CDR3 protein. In the table there are fewer than 900,000 distinct CDR3 sequences, about 17% of which are singletons. CDR1 and CDR2 (germline): SGHAT, FQNNGV. The CDR3 is made up of 14 amino acids. V gave up 1 base and J gave up 7 bases, with 12 bases separating them. The data are from a study of T cells in Graves' hyperthyroidism and ophthalmopathy.

The sequence was collected from a woman in her fifties or sixties with Graves' hyperthyroidism that later progressed to Graves' ophthalmopathy. The rearrangement links TRBV11-2 to TRBJ2-3, with no clear D. Specimen: blood. The CDR3: CASSLGSGPNTQYF. CDR3 DNA: TGTGCCAGCAGCTTAGGATCCGGACCGAATACGCAGTATTTT. Variable domain in full (rest from reference TRBV11-2 and TRBJ2-3): EAGVAQSPRYKIIEKRQSVAFWCNPISGHATLYWYQQILGQGPKLLIQFQNNGVVDDSQLPKDRFSAERLKGVDSTLKIQPAKLEDSAVYLCASSLGSGPNTQYFGPGTRLTVL.